The present T cell receptor (beta chain) was sequenced within a study of T-cell reconstitution after alpha-beta-depleted transplantation in children. Unique molecular identifiers featured in how the TCRbeta library was prepared. From the PCR reads, TCRdb called clonotypes with MiXCR, one entry per CDR3 protein. This table has around 700,000 distinct CDR3 sequences, under 15% appearing once. This CDR3 contains 13 residues. Deletions cut 4 bases from V and 2 bases from J, with 11 bases between. CDR1 and CDR2 from the germline V gene are DFQATT and SNEGSKA (reference sequence). This clonotype occurred many times.

The V gene is TRBV20-1, the J gene TRBJ1-2, with a possible D match to TRBD1 (5 bases). The specimen comprised PBMCs, sampled before TCRalphabeta/CD19-depleted stem cell transplant. This TCR was recovered from a girl aged 2 to 9 with congenital amegakaryocytic thrombocytopenia, due to receive a stem cell transplant. CDR3 DNA sequence: TGCAGTGCTAAGGGACCGATGAACTATGGCTACACCTTC. Amino acids: CSAKGPMNYGYTF.